This T cell receptor (beta chain) was recovered during a study of T cell repertoires in cytomegalovirus infection. Study-wide context: Both a matching HLA type and CMV infection were indicated by public TCR beta signatures. The study, taken as a whole, reports: Carriers of CMV plus the relevant HLA were identified by cumulative public TCR beta family frequency. HLA-C-restricted CMV clonotypes gave the most frequent clonotype in two of eight donors.

From the reads, TCRdb called clonotypes with MiXCR, one entry per CDR3 protein. This sample yields over 450,000 distinct CDR3 sequences, of which approximately 11% are seen a single time; roughly 10% belongs to the top ten. The CDR3 contains 17 residues. Germline V gene lookup returns CDR1 MNHEY and CDR2 SVGAGI. J lost 2 bases, V lost 10 bases, and 15 bases had no gene match. There are many counts of this clonotype. Its antigen is not known. The material sequenced was PBMCs. This sequence joins TRBV6-5 and TRBJ2-3; TRBD2 agrees at 10 bases. The TCR originated in a human donor in good health (CMV status not recorded). Some clones in this sample may be carry-over from other donors' samples. The CDR3 region has the DNA TGTGCCACCGGGGGGGTAGCGGGGGGACTCACCACAGATACGCAGTATTTT. Its translation: CATGGVAGGLTTDTQYF.